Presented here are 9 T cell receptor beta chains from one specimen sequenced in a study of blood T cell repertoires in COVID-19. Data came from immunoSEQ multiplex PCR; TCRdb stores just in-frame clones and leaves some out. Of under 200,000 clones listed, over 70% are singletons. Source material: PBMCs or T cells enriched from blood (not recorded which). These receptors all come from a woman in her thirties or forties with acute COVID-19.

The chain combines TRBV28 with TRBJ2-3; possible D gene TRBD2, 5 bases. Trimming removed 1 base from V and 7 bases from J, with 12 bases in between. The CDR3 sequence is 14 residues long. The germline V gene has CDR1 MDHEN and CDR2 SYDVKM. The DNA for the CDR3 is TGTGCCAGCAGTTTATCCCAAACTAGTCATACGCAGTATTTT. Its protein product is CASSLSQTSHTQYF.

CDR3 nucleotide sequence: TGTGCCAGCAGCCTTGGGAGTGAGCAGTTCTTC. This translates into CASSLGSEQFF. V gene TRBV7-2 combines with J gene TRBJ2-1; tentatively, D is TRBD2 (5 bases). Germline CDR1 is SGHTA and CDR2 is FQGNSA. The CDR3 totals 11 residues. Trimming left V 5 bases short and J 9 bases short, with 8 bases between.

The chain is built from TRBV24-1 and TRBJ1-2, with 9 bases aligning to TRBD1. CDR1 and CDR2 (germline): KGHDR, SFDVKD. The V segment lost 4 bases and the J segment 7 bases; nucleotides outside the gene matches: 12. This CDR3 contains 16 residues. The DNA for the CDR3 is TGTGCCACCAGTGAGCCGGGACAGGGATTGGAGCGTGGCTACACCTTC. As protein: CATSEPGQGLERGYTF.

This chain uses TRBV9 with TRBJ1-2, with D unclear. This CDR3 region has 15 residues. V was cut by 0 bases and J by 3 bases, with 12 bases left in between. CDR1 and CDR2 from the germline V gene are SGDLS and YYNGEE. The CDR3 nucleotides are TGTGCCAGCAGCGTAGATTTTCGAGTAGACTATGGCTACACCTTC. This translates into CASSVDFRVDYGYTF.

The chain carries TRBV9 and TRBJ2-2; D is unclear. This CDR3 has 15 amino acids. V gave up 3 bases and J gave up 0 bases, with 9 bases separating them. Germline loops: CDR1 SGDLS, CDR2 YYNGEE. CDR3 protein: CASSAGTSNTGELFF. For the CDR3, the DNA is TGTGCCAGCAGCGCCGGTACCTCGAACACCGGGGAGCTGTTTTTT.

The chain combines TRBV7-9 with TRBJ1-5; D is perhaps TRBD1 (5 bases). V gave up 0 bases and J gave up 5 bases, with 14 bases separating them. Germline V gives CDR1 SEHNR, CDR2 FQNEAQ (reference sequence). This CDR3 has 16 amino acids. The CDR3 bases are TGTGCCAGCAGCTTAGCGGTCGAGGGGAGGGATCAGCCCCAGCATTTT. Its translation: CASSLAVEGRDQPQHF.

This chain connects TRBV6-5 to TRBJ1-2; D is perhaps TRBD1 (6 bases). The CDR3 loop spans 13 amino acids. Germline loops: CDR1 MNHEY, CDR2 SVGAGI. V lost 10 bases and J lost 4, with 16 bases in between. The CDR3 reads CATLFSGAYGYTF. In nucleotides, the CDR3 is TGTGCCACCCTATTTTCAGGGGCCTATGGCTACACCTTC.

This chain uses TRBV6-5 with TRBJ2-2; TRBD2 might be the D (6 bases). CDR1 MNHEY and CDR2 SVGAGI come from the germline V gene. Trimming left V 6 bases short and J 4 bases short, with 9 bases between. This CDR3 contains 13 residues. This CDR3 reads CASRGLVTGELFF. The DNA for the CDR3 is TGTGCCAGCAGGGGACTTGTCACCGGGGAGCTGTTTTTT.

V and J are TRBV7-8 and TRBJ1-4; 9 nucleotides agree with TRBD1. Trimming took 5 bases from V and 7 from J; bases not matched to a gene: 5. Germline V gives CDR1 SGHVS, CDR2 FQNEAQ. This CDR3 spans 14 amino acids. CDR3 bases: TGTGCCAGCAGCACACAGGGGGCGCGTGAAAAACTGTTTTTT. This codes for CASSTQGAREKLFF.